The 24 T cell receptor beta chains listed next were all sequenced from one sample in a study of blood T cell repertoires in COVID-19. The method was immunoSEQ multiplex PCR; TCRdb's version includes in-frame clones alone and lacks a portion of them. The sample carries around 180,000 clones, around 82% recorded once. Sequenced: peripheral blood. All receptors come from a woman at least 80 years old with active or convalescent COVID-19.

The V call is TRBV29-1, the J call TRBJ2-1; the match to TRBD1 covers 8 bases. V gave up 5 bases and J gave up 3 bases; unmatched junction bases: 9. This CDR3 contains 15 residues. Germline CDR1 is SQVTM and CDR2 is ANQGSEA. CDR3 sequence reads: CSVRSGTGVYNEQFF. CDR3 bases: TGCAGCGTTCGGTCCGGGACAGGTGTCTACAATGAGCAGTTCTTC.

Points on this clone: The same CDR3 arises from other DNA sequences in this sample as well. The chain uses TRBV5-1 and TRBJ1-1; D is perhaps TRBD1 (5 bases). This CDR3 contains 13 residues. Trimming pared 0 bases from V and 5 bases from J, leaving 8 bases between. Germline V lookup: CDR1 SGHRS, CDR2 YFSETQ. For the CDR3, the DNA is TGCGCCAGCAGCTTGGGCGGGGGAACTGAAGCTTTCTTT. Its protein product is CASSLGGGTEAFF.

This chain uses TRBV7-9 with TRBJ2-2, with D maybe TRBD1 (6 bases). Germline V gene sequence: CDR1 SEHNR, CDR2 FQNEAQ (reference sequence). The CDR3 runs to 15 residues. V gave up 3 bases and J gave up 6 bases, with 14 bases separating them. CDR3 sequence: CASSLGAQVAGELFF. CDR3 DNA: TGTGCCAGCAGCTTGGGGGCACAGGTGGCCGGGGAGCTGTTTTTT. Combining the CDR3 with reference TRBV7-9 and TRBJ2-2 gives the whole variable domain DTGVSQNPRHKITKRGQNVTFRCDPISEHNRLYWYRQTLGQGPEFLTYFQNEAQLEKSRLLSDRFSAERPKGSFSTLEIQRTEQGDSAMYLCASSLGAQVAGELFFGEGSRLTVL.

The chain is built from TRBV2 and TRBJ1-1; 8 bases are shared with TRBD1. The germline gives CDR1 SNHLY, CDR2 FYNNEI. Losses at the gene ends were 5 bases for V and 0 bases for J; bases not matched to a gene: 5. CDR3 size: 15 residues. CDR3 sequence: CASSLGQGMNTEAFF. DNA of the CDR3: TGTGCCAGCAGTTTAGGACAGGGAATGAACACTGAAGCTTTCTTT. Full variable domain (outside the CDR3, taken from reference TRBV2 and TRBJ1-1): EPEVTQTPSHQVTQMGQEVILRCVPISNHLYFYWYRQILGQKVEFLVSFYNNEISEKSEIFDDQFSVERPDGSNFTLKIRSTKLEDSAMYFCASSLGQGMNTEAFFGQGTRLTVV.

This clone was seen only a few times. V is TRBV25-1 and J is TRBJ1-4, with no clear D. The germline V and J ends were trimmed by 3 bases and 5 bases, with 13 bases remaining between them. Germline CDR1 reads MGHDK; CDR2 reads SYGVNS. This CDR3 region has 15 residues. Here the CDR3 reads CASSDSREPNEKLFF. The CDR3 region has the DNA TGTGCCAGCAGTGATTCCCGGGAACCCAATGAAAAACTGTTTTTT.

The chain couples TRBV18 to TRBJ1-2; no firm D call. Trimming took off 6 bases at V and 7 bases at J, with 9 bases between the two ends. CDR1 is KGHSH and CDR2 is LQKENI in the germline V gene. This CDR3 has 11 amino acids. The CDR3 loop is CASSLNGGYTF. CDR3 nucleotide sequence: TGTGCCAGCTCCCTAAACGGTGGCTACACCTTC.

The DNA for the CDR3 is TGTGCCAGCAGCCAAACGGGTGCCACTGAAGCTTTCTTT. This codes for CASSQTGATEAFF. J is TRBJ1-1 and V is TRBV14; no reliable D call. Per the germline V gene, CDR1 is SGHDN and CDR2 is FVKESK. CDR3 length equals 13 residues. The V and J ends lost 2 bases and 4 bases respectively, with 8 bases between them.

The chain couples TRBV21-1 to TRBJ2-7; the table's D call of TRBD2 was not tested on the DNA. TRBV21-1 has pseudogene status. This CDR3 contains 19 residues. CDR3 nucleotides: TGTGCCAGCAGCGCGCCCGGGGGGCACCGTTTGTGGCGGGCCTACGAGCAGTACTTC. This codes for CASSAPGGHRLWRAYEQYF.

The V call is TRBV10-1, the J call TRBJ2-3, with 9 nucleotides matching TRBD1. The germline V gene encodes CDR1 WNHNN and CDR2 SYGVQD (reference sequence). The length of the CDR3 is 15 residues. Trimming took 6 bases from V and 4 from J; bases not matched to a gene: 8. The CDR3 sequence: CASREGQGIADTQYF. The CDR3 nucleotides are TGCGCCAGCAGAGAGGGACAGGGTATCGCAGATACGCAGTATTTT.

This chain connects TRBV27 to TRBJ2-1, with 8 bases fitting TRBD1. Trimming removed 1 base from V and 12 bases from J; junction bases left unmatched: 11. Germline V gene lookup returns CDR1 MNHEY and CDR2 SMNVEV (reference sequence). This CDR3 has 15 amino acids. Written as DNA, the CDR3 is TGTGCCAGCAGTTTATTTGGAGACAGGGGACGGGGGCAGTTCTTC. Translating gives CASSLFGDRGRGQFF.

The genes are TRBV18 and TRBJ2-7; D not certain. This CDR3 has 12 amino acids. CDR1 KGHSH and CDR2 LQKENI come from the germline V gene. Trimming removed 3 bases at V and 3 bases at J, with 6 bases between. CDR3 loop: CASSPTVYEQYF. The CDR3 nucleotides read TGTGCCAGCTCACCCACAGTCTACGAGCAGTACTTC.

The chain links TRBV7-2 to TRBJ1-1; 7 nucleotides line up with TRBD1. V dropped 5 bases and J dropped 4; count of bases not matched to a gene: 10. Per the germline V gene, CDR1 is SGHTA and CDR2 is FQGNSA. This CDR3 is 15 amino acids long. CDR3 residues: CASSGQTGLLTEAFF. In DNA, the CDR3 is TGTGCCAGCAGCGGACAGACAGGGCTCCTCACTGAAGCTTTCTTT.

V usage is TRBV3-1 (or the pseudogene TRBV3-2) and J usage is TRBJ1-1; tentative D call: TRBD1 (5 bases). Germline loops: CDR1 LGHDT, CDR2 YNNKEL (reference sequence). V shed 4 bases and J shed 1 base, with 7 bases lying between them. The CDR3 totals 13 residues. The CDR3 coding sequence is TGTGCCAGCAGCCGCCAGGGGAACACTGAAGCTTTCTTT. The encoded protein is CASSRQGNTEAFF.

This clone was counted a single time. The V call is TRBV6-6, the J call TRBJ2-1; TRBD2 is a possible D gene (6 bases). Germline lookup yields CDR1 MNHNY and CDR2 SVGAGI (reference sequence). The V end was cut by 5 bases, the J end by 5 bases, with 25 bases between. The CDR3 spans 18 residues. The CDR3 DNA reads TGTGCCAGCAGTCAGACCGCCCACGAGGAGGGGCTGCACAATGAGCAGTTCTTC. Its translation is CASSQTAHEEGLHNEQFF.

The chain combines TRBV5-1 with TRBJ1-1, with D perhaps TRBD1 (5 bases). Germline CDR1 reads SGHRS; CDR2 reads YFSETQ. The CDR3 is made up of 14 amino acids. V lost 4 bases and J lost 1, with 11 bases in between. The CDR3 sequence: CASSGGLTNTEAFF. The CDR3 nucleotides are TGCGCCAGCAGCGGGGGACTGACGAACACTGAAGCTTTCTTT.

The chain recombines TRBV5-1 with TRBJ2-3, with D possibly TRBD2 on 6 matching bases. Germline-derived CDR1 and CDR2 are SGHRS and YFSETQ. The CDR3 extends over 16 amino acids. Trimming cost V 4 bases and J 2 bases, with 17 bases left between them. CDR3: CASSASFSGDTDTQYF. For the CDR3, the DNA is TGCGCCAGCAGCGCATCTTTCTCGGGGGACACAGATACGCAGTATTTT.

V and J are TRBV5-6 and TRBJ2-7, with D unclear. The ends were cut back, 3 bases at V and 4 bases at J, with 5 bases in the middle. The CDR3 has 11 residues. Germline CDR1 reads SGHDT; CDR2 reads YYEEEE. The CDR3 bases are TGTGCCAGCAGCTACTCATACGAGCAGTACTTC. This encodes CASSYSYEQYF.

The chain has TRBV9 and TRBJ1-3; TRBD1 aligns across 7 bases. V lost 0 bases to trimming and J lost 3 bases; unmatched junction nucleotides: 0. CDR3 length equals 14 residues. Germline loops: CDR1 SGDLS, CDR2 YYNGEE. CDR3 DNA: TGTGCCAGCAGCGTAGGACAGGGTGGAAACACCATATATTTT. It yields the protein CASSVGQGGNTIYF.

The V gene is TRBV15, the J gene TRBJ1-5; tentative D call: TRBD1 (5 bases). Germline assignment: CDR1 LNHNV and CDR2 YYDKDF (reference sequence). Between the trimmed V and J ends, which lost 1 base and 3 bases, there was a span of 13 bases. CDR3 length: 16 residues. The CDR3 bases are TGTGCCACCAGCAGAGGTCTCCCGGGACTCAATCAGCCCCAGCATTTT. This sequence encodes CATSRGLPGLNQPQHF.

This sequence joins TRBV9 and TRBJ2-3, with 9 bases fitting TRBD2. Trimming at V came to 5 bases and at J to 0 bases, leaving 4 bases not matched to a gene. The CDR3 is made up of 15 amino acids. Germline loops: CDR1 SGDLS, CDR2 YYNGEE. The CDR3 sequence: CASSSTSGSTDTQYF. CDR3 nucleotide sequence: TGTGCCAGCAGTTCTACTAGCGGGAGCACAGATACGCAGTATTTT.

This chain joins TRBV2 and TRBJ1-5, with 7 nucleotides matching TRBD1. V was pared by 7 bases and J by 6 bases, with 12 bases of the junction left unmatched. The length of the CDR3 is 15 residues. Germline CDR1 SNHLY, CDR2 FYNNEI. For the CDR3, the DNA is TGTGCCAGCAACCCTCAGGGGGGCGGTGGTCAGCCCCAGCATTTT. Its translation: CASNPQGGGGQPQHF.

In the case of this clone: The junction and the germline gene differ at one end; a read error may be behind it. This same CDR3 is encoded by further DNA sequences in the sample. The chain carries TRBV28 and TRBJ2-2; a weak D match, TRBD2 (6 bases). The CDR3 consists of 16 residues. From germline, CDR1 is MDHEN and CDR2 SYDVKM. DNA for the CDR3: TGTGCCAGCAGTCCCGCGGGGAGAGTAATCACCGGGGAACTGTTTTTT. It specifies CASSPAGRVITGELFF.

The gene calls are TRBV28 and TRBJ1-2; a possible D gene is TRBD1 (5 bases). The germline CDR1 and CDR2 sequences are MDHEN and SYDVKM. There are 13 residues in the CDR3. Trimming stripped 2 bases from V and 4 bases from J, with 8 bases between. Here the CDR3 reads CASSLAGSYGYTF. CDR3 bases: TGTGCCAGCAGTTTAGCAGGGTCCTATGGCTACACCTTC.

The chain is built from TRBV5-8 and TRBJ2-3; possible D gene TRBD1, 5 bases. This CDR3 is 12 amino acids long. V lost 4 bases to trimming and J lost 2 bases, with 5 bases between them. Germline values: CDR1 SGHTS, CDR2 YDEGEE. The CDR3: CASSGATDTQYF. CDR3 sequence (DNA): TGTGCCAGCAGCGGGGCCACAGATACGCAGTATTTT.